Each of the 18 T cell receptor beta chains below was sequenced from the same sample in a study of T cell responses to AZD1222 COVID-19 vaccine. Data came from immunoSEQ multiplex PCR; TCRdb stores just in-frame clones and leaves some out. The data hold 130,000 to 150,000 clones, with about nine tenths observed a single time. Material: peripheral blood, obtained on day 0 of MenACWY control vaccination. These TCRs come from an adult in good health.

The gene calls are TRBV9 and TRBJ1-6, with D unresolved. V was shortened by 0 bases and J by 7 bases, with 11 bases between the two germline ends. There are 15 residues in the CDR3. Germline CDR1 is SGDLS and CDR2 is YYNGEE. The DNA of the CDR3 is TGTGCCAGCAGCGTAGGTGAAGGGCGAAATTCACCCCTCCACTTT. Translating it yields CASSVGEGRNSPLHF.

Here the CDR3 DNA reads TGTGCCAGCAGCCCACATGGTGAGCAGTTCTTC. Its translation: CASSPHGEQFF. The rearrangement joins TRBV12-3 or TRBV12-4 to TRBJ2-1; D gene uncertain. The ends were cut back, 6 bases at V and 9 bases at J, with 9 bases in the middle. The CDR3 totals 11 residues.

On this clone itself: Mismatch with germline at one junction end may stem from a read error. The V and J genes are TRBV7-7 and TRBJ1-1; D is unresolved. Germline values: CDR1 SSHAT, CDR2 FNYEAQ (reference sequence). This CDR3 comprises 13 residues. The CDR3 region has the DNA TGTGCTAGCAGCATTACGGCGAACACTGAAGCTTTCTTT. Translated: CASSITANTEAFF.

The chain is built from TRBV19 and TRBJ1-1, with D possibly being TRBD1 (5 bases). Deletions cut 0 bases from V and 5 bases from J, with 13 bases between. The V gene's germline CDR1 is LNHDA and CDR2 SQIVND (reference sequence). This CDR3 region has 15 residues. CDR3: CASSIDQVGQTEAFF. Written as DNA, the CDR3 is TGTGCCAGTAGTATAGATCAGGTGGGGCAAACTGAAGCTTTCTTT.

The rearrangement uses TRBV7-9 and TRBJ1-2; tentative D call: TRBD1 (5 bases). V was clipped by 5 bases and J by 3 bases, with 10 bases between them. CDR1 and CDR2 (germline): SEHNR, FQNEAQ (reference sequence). The CDR3 has 13 residues. The CDR3 coding sequence is TGTGCCAGCAGCCCCGGGACGGACTATGGCTACACCTTC. Protein: CASSPGTDYGYTF.

The rearrangement links TRBV30 to TRBJ1-1; D perhaps matches TRBD1 (5 bases). Trimming cost V 1 base and J 3 bases, with 12 bases left between them. CDR1 and CDR2 (germline): GTSNPN, SVGIG (reference sequence). The CDR3 spans 14 residues. The CDR3 is CAWSGQGGYTEAFF. The DNA of the CDR3 is TGTGCCTGGAGTGGTCAGGGAGGGTACACTGAAGCTTTCTTT.

The chain recombines TRBV6-2 or TRBV6-3 with TRBJ2-5, with 12 bases fitting TRBD2. V was clipped by 8 bases and J by 5 bases; unmatched bases: 6. The germline gives CDR1 MNHEY, CDR2 SVGEGT. The CDR3 has 14 residues. The CDR3 here is CASCRTSGVETQYF. In DNA, the CDR3 is TGTGCCAGCTGCCGGACTAGCGGGGTGGAGACCCAGTACTTC.

This chain links TRBV5-1 with TRBJ2-2, with TRBD1 matching 9 bases. After removal of 4 bases from V and 0 bases from J, the junction contained 4 bases not matched to a gene. Germline values: CDR1 SGHRS, CDR2 YFSETQ. CDR3 length equals 16 residues. Written as DNA, the CDR3 is TGCGCCAGCAGCCCCCGGGACAGGGCGAACACCGGGGAGCTGTTTTTT. Translating gives CASSPRDRANTGELFF. Full variable domain (outside the CDR3, taken from reference TRBV5-1 and TRBJ2-2): KAGVTQTPRYLIKTRGQQVTLSCSPISGHRSVSWYQQTPGQGLQFLFEYFSETQRNKGNFPGRFSGRQFSNSRSEMNVSTLELGDSALYLCASSPRDRANTGELFFGEGSRLTVL.

V usage is TRBV10-3 and J usage is TRBJ1-1; 7 nucleotides align to TRBD1. After removal of 4 bases from V and 1 base from J, the junction contained 3 bases not matched to a gene. Germline CDR1 ENHRY, CDR2 SYGVKD. The CDR3 is 14 residues long. The CDR3 DNA reads as TGTGCCATCAGTGGGGGACAGACGAACACTGAAGCTTTCTTT. The encoded protein is CAISGGQTNTEAFF.

The rearrangement uses TRBV29-1 and TRBJ2-7; 8 bases are a match to TRBD2. The CDR3 loop spans 14 amino acids. V was pared by 0 bases and J by 1 base, with 2 bases of the junction left unmatched. Per germline, CDR1 SQVTM and CDR2 ANQGSEA. The CDR3 DNA sequence: TGCAGCGTTGAAGAGGCTAGCGGGTCCTACGAGCAGTACTTC. It translates to CSVEEASGSYEQYF.

The chain links TRBV5-1 to TRBJ1-4; D not resolved. The CDR3 totals 15 residues. Trimming took off 4 bases at V and 6 bases at J, with 16 bases between the two ends. The germline CDR1 and CDR2 sequences are SGHRS and YFSETQ. CDR3 DNA sequence: TGCGCCAGCAGCAGCGGGGTTGGGTATGATGAAAAACTGTTTTTT. Its protein is CASSSGVGYDEKLFF.

This chain uses TRBV5-6 with TRBJ2-7, with TRBD2 identical over 8 bases. The CDR3 totals 13 residues. V lost 2 bases, J lost 5 bases, and 3 bases stayed unmatched. Germline V gene sequence: CDR1 SGHDT, CDR2 YYEEEE. CDR3: CASSFRLANEQYF. CDR3 sequence (DNA): TGTGCCAGCAGCTTCAGACTAGCGAACGAGCAGTACTTC.

In its sample, this clone was seen once. The rearrangement uses TRBV2 and TRBJ2-7; 7 bases line up with TRBD2. Germline V gene data show CDR1 as SNHLY and CDR2 as FYNNEI. V lost 7 bases and J lost 5; bases outside the gene matches: 11. CDR3 length equals 14 residues. DNA for the CDR3: TGTGCCAGCATGGTTTGGGGGGGGAGCAACGAGCAGTACTTC. It translates to CASMVWGGSNEQYF.

This sequence joins TRBV15 and TRBJ1-2; D possibly corresponds to TRBD1 (5 bases). CDR1 is LNHNV, CDR2 YYDKDF, per germline (reference sequence). Trimming took 2 bases from V and 8 from J, leaving 18 bases between them. The CDR3 covers 15 residues. The CDR3 reads CATSRRLPEGRGYTF. In DNA, the CDR3 is TGTGCCACCAGCAGACGTCTCCCCGAGGGACGAGGCTACACCTTC.

The gene calls are TRBV5-1 and TRBJ2-2; 8 nucleotides align to TRBD2. CDR1 and CDR2 from the germline V gene are SGHRS and YFSETQ. The V and J ends lost 3 bases and 4 bases, in that order; junction bases with no gene match: 8. This CDR3 is 16 amino acids long. The chain's CDR3 is CASSSIPTSGTGELFF. The DNA of the CDR3 is TGCGCCAGCAGCTCGATCCCTACTAGCGGCACCGGGGAGCTGTTTTTT.

The chain recombines TRBV9 with TRBJ1-1; D not resolved. In germline, CDR1 is SGDLS, CDR2 YYNGEE. The CDR3 loop spans 15 amino acids. Trimming removed 5 bases at V and 4 bases at J, with 18 bases between. The CDR3 sequence is CASSASVGMGTEAFF. In DNA, the CDR3 is TGTGCCAGCAGTGCTTCGGTGGGAATGGGCACTGAAGCTTTCTTT.

V and J are TRBV7-2 and TRBJ2-1; D is possibly TRBD1 (5 bases). This CDR3 comprises 16 residues. Trimming removed 1 base from V and 2 bases from J, with 12 bases in between. Germline lookup yields CDR1 SGHTA and CDR2 FQGNSA. The CDR3 DNA reads TGTGCCAGCAGCTTAGGGGTCAGGGCCGCCTACAATGAGCAGTTCTTC. Residues: CASSLGVRAAYNEQFF.

This clone was seen a handful of times. The chain is built from TRBV11-3 and TRBJ2-2, with D uncertain. This CDR3 spans 14 amino acids. Germline V gene data show CDR1 as SGHNT and CDR2 as YENEEA. Deletions cut 0 bases from V and 4 bases from J, with 6 bases between. The CDR3 protein is CASSLEVGTGELFF. The CDR3, as DNA: TGTGCCAGCAGCTTAGAAGTGGGCACCGGGGAGCTGTTTTTT.